These 9 T cell receptor beta chains were sequenced from one sample in a study of blood T cell repertoires in COVID-19. Data came from immunoSEQ multiplex PCR; TCRdb stores just in-frame clones and leaves some out. Of more than 350,000 clones listed, approximately 89% are singletons. The sample comprised peripheral blood. The receptors were gathered from a woman aged 30 to 39 with COVID-19, enrolled during active disease.

The gene calls are TRBV19 and TRBJ1-1; D is unclear. Germline CDR1 reads LNHDA; CDR2 reads SQIVND (reference sequence). The CDR3 loop spans 17 amino acids. V lost 4 bases to trimming and J lost 2 bases, with 20 bases between them. CDR3 coding DNA: TGTGCCAGTAGTAGACAAACAGCGGGCACGGGAAACACTGAAGCTTTCTTT. Translated: CASSRQTAGTGNTEAFF.

In this sample, this clone turned up once. V usage is TRBV29-1 and J usage is TRBJ1-1; 9 bases line up with TRBD1. CDR3 length: 13 residues. Germline-derived CDR1 and CDR2 are SQVTM and ANQGSEA. The V gene end was trimmed by 7 bases and the J gene end by 1 base; junction bases not matched to a gene: 4. The CDR3 DNA is TGCAGCGGAAAACAGGGGGCGAACACTGAAGCTTTCTTT. Amino acid sequence: CSGKQGANTEAFF.

This chain connects TRBV6-6 to TRBJ1-4; TRBD1 is a possible D gene (6 bases). The CDR3 spans 14 residues. Germline CDR1 and CDR2: MNHNY and SVGAGI (reference sequence). Trimming pared 2 bases from V and 7 bases from J, leaving 11 bases between. The CDR3, as DNA: TGTGCCAGCAGTTACCGGGGGGGCATTGAAAAACTGTTTTTT. Translating it yields CASSYRGGIEKLFF.

The V call is TRBV5-4, the J call TRBJ2-1; 9 bases line up with TRBD2. Germline CDR1 and CDR2: SGHNT and YYREEE (reference sequence). The junction had 9 bases not matched to a gene; V was cut back by 1 base and J by 10 bases. CDR3 length equals 15 residues. CDR3 in DNA: TGTGCCAGCAGCTTGAAGTTAGCGGGAGAGGGGGAGCAGTTCTTC. Protein sequence: CASSLKLAGEGEQFF. Combining the CDR3 with reference TRBV5-4 and TRBJ2-1 gives the whole variable domain ETGVTQSPTHLIKTRGQQVTLRCSSQSGHNTVSWYQQALGQGPQFIFQYYREEENGRGNFPPRFSGLQFPNYSSELNVNALELDDSALYLCASSLKLAGEGEQFFGPGTRLTVL.

The DNA of the CDR3 is TGTGCCAGCAGCTTGGTCCCCGAGGACACTGAAGCTTTCTTT. It codes for CASSLVPEDTEAFF. The chain couples TRBV5-4 to TRBJ1-1; D gene uncertain. Trimming stripped 0 bases from V and 3 bases from J, with 9 bases between. In germline, CDR1 is SGHNT, CDR2 YYREEE (reference sequence). The CDR3 spans 14 residues.

The chain employs TRBV18 and TRBJ2-7, with 12 nucleotides matching TRBD2. Germline-derived CDR1 and CDR2 are KGHSH and LQKENI. The CDR3 covers 16 residues. The trim removed 3 bases at V and 5 bases at J, leaving 8 bases unmatched. The chain's CDR3 is CASSPLSSGRANEQYF. The CDR3 DNA is TGTGCCAGCTCACCTTTGTCTAGCGGGAGGGCTAACGAGCAGTACTTC. Variable domain in full (rest from reference TRBV18 and TRBJ2-7): NAGVMQNPRHLVRRRGQEARLRCSPMKGHSHVYWYRQLPEEGLKFMVYLQKENIIDESGMPKERFSAEFPKEGPSILRIQQVVRGDSAAYFCASSPLSSGRANEQYFGPGTRLTVT.

This rearrangement joins TRBV4-1 to TRBJ2-3; 14 nucleotides agree with TRBD2. The CDR3 is 17 residues long. The V gene's germline CDR1 is MGHRA and CDR2 YSYEKL. J gave up 2 bases and V 3 bases, and 4 bases lay outside the gene matches. CDR3 region: CASSQGLAGAPTDTQYF. The CDR3 DNA is TGCGCCAGCAGCCAGGGACTAGCGGGGGCCCCCACAGATACGCAGTATTTT.

This chain connects TRBV24-1 to TRBJ2-5, with a weak D call TRBD1 (6 bases). CDR3 length equals 12 residues. From germline, CDR1 is KGHDR and CDR2 SFDVKD. Trimming left V 4 bases short and J 7 bases short, with 9 bases between. The CDR3 loop reads CATSETTGTQYF. CDR3 nucleotides: TGTGCCACCAGTGAAACGACAGGGACCCAGTACTTC.

In nucleotides, the CDR3 is TGTGCCAGCAGTGGACAGGCCATCTATGGCTACACCTTC. It is translated as CASSGQAIYGYTF. This chain connects TRBV2 to TRBJ1-2; possibly TRBD1 for D (6 bases). The CDR3 has 13 amino acids. V gave up 4 bases and J gave up 4 bases, with 10 bases separating them. CDR1 is SNHLY, CDR2 FYNNEI, per germline. Supplemented by reference TRBV2 and TRBJ1-2, the full variable domain reads EPEVTQTPSHQVTQMGQEVILRCVPISNHLYFYWYRQILGQKVEFLVSFYNNEISEKSEIFDDQFSVERPDGSNFTLKIRSTKLEDSAMYFCASSGQAIYGYTFGSGTRLTVV.